Following are 15 T cell receptor beta chains from one sample sequenced in a study of shared clonotypes between healthy human individuals. Clones were read by immunoSEQ multiplex PCR, and TCRdb kept only the in-frame ones, dropping some. The repertoire holds roughly 650,000 clones, with almost 97% as singletons. The sequencing input was naive CD4+ T cells sorted from blood. As to subset: CD45RA+ positively selected. All receptors derive from a woman in her twenties or thirties in good health.

The CDR3, as DNA: TGTGCCAGCAGCTTAGAGGCTAGCGGGAGGGCCCAGTACTTC. Translated: CASSLEASGRAQYF. The rearrangement links TRBV7-9 to TRBJ2-5; 12 positions agree with TRBD2. In germline, CDR1 is SEHNR, CDR2 FQNEAQ (reference sequence). This CDR3 region has 14 residues. J gave up 9 bases and V 1 base, and 3 bases lay outside the gene matches.

V and J are TRBV5-5 and TRBJ2-3; no reliable D call. The CDR3 runs 18 residues. Trimming removed 5 bases at V and 0 bases at J, with 22 bases between. Germline loops: CDR1 SGHKS, CDR2 YYEKEE (reference sequence). For the CDR3, the DNA is TGTGCCAGCAGATTTTCTCCCTCGAGAAGATCTAGCACAGATACGCAGTATTTT. Residues: CASRFSPSRRSSTDTQYF.

This chain links TRBV27 with TRBJ2-1, with TRBD1 as a possible D gene (6 bases). The CDR3 totals 17 residues. Germline CDR1 MNHEY, CDR2 SMNVEV (reference sequence). V dropped 4 bases and J dropped 5 bases, with 21 bases sitting between them. Here the CDR3 reads CASSSHTGLSSNNEQFF. The CDR3, as DNA: TGTGCCAGCAGTTCCCACACAGGGCTTTCTTCCAACAATGAGCAGTTCTTC.

This chain joins TRBV28 and TRBJ2-5; 11 bases are shared with TRBD1. The CDR3 loop spans 15 amino acids. The trim removed 5 bases at V and 3 bases at J, leaving 5 bases unmatched. Per germline, CDR1 MDHEN and CDR2 SYDVKM. The CDR3 is CASSRDRGLEETQYF. Written as DNA, the CDR3 is TGTGCCAGCAGTAGGGACAGGGGGTTGGAAGAGACCCAGTACTTC.

V and J are TRBV28 and TRBJ1-5, with unresolved D. V lost 1 base to trimming and J lost 7 bases, with 5 bases between them. The CDR3 contains 12 residues. CDR1 MDHEN and CDR2 SYDVKM come from the germline V gene. The CDR3 nucleotides read TGTGCCAGCAGTTTATTTTTCCAGCCCCAGCATTTT. It yields the protein CASSLFFQPQHF.

The rearrangement joins TRBV27 to TRBJ2-7, with D perhaps matching TRBD1 or TRBD2 (5 bases each). In germline, CDR1 is MNHEY, CDR2 SMNVEV (reference sequence). The CDR3 is made up of 15 amino acids. V was cut by 3 bases and J by 2 bases, with 14 bases left in between. CDR3 in amino acids: CASSFQPLGPYEQYF. The DNA for the CDR3 is TGTGCCAGCAGTTTTCAGCCCCTGGGACCCTACGAGCAGTACTTC.

V is TRBV7-9 and J is TRBJ2-2; D is unresolved. Germline V lookup: CDR1 SEHNR, CDR2 FQNEAQ (reference sequence). The CDR3 loop spans 13 amino acids. Trimming took off 3 bases at V and 4 bases at J, with 6 bases between the two ends. Here the CDR3 DNA reads TGTGCCAGCAGCTTCTTTAGCACCGGGGAGCTGTTTTTT. This sequence encodes CASSFFSTGELFF.

The CDR3 loop is CASSLAGQAAYEQYF. CDR3 DNA sequence: TGTGCCAGCAGTTTGGCCGGACAGGCCGCCTACGAGCAGTACTTC. This chain joins TRBV28 and TRBJ2-7, with TRBD1 matching over 7 bases. Losses at the gene ends were 3 bases for V and 2 bases for J; bases not matched to a gene: 7. The CDR3 length is 15 residues. Germline V lookup: CDR1 MDHEN, CDR2 SYDVKM.

This chain links TRBV6-6 with TRBJ2-3; no clear D. Deletions cut 2 bases from V and 1 base from J, with 7 bases between. Germline V gene lookup returns CDR1 MNHNY and CDR2 SVGAGI (reference sequence). The CDR3 runs to 14 residues. The DNA for the CDR3 is TGTGCCAGCAGTTACGGTGAGGGCACAGATACGCAGTATTTT. This translates into CASSYGEGTDTQYF.

The chain joins TRBV6-1 to TRBJ2-1, with 7 nucleotides matching TRBD2. The CDR3 extends over 15 amino acids. Per the germline V gene, CDR1 is MNHNS and CDR2 is SASEGT. Unmatched junction bases numbered 8, after V lost 2 bases and J lost 7 bases. CDR3 loop: CASSELAGVGNEQFF. DNA for the CDR3: TGTGCCAGCAGTGAACTTGCGGGAGTGGGTAATGAGCAGTTCTTC.

This clone came up once. The chain uses TRBV28 and TRBJ2-5; no reliable D call. The J call may be wrong; the DNA end is better matched by TRBJ2-7. CDR1 and CDR2 from the germline V gene are MDHEN and SYDVKM. The CDR3 extends over 14 amino acids. This CDR3 reads CASSPSFAWIEQYF. In DNA form, the CDR3 reads TGTGCCAGCAGTCCCAGTTTCGCGTGGATCGAGCAGTACTTC.

The chain uses TRBV11-2 and TRBJ2-7; tentative D call: TRBD2 (6 bases). Germline values: CDR1 SGHAT, CDR2 FQNNGV. The CDR3 runs to 16 residues. Trimming stripped 1 base from V and 2 bases from J, with 15 bases between. The CDR3 reads CASSLVVAATTYEQYF. Written as DNA, the CDR3 is TGTGCCAGCAGCTTAGTGGTAGCGGCTACAACCTACGAGCAGTACTTC. Full variable domain (remainder filled in from reference TRBV11-2 and TRBJ2-7): EAGVAQSPRYKIIEKRQSVAFWCNPISGHATLYWYQQILGQGPKLLIQFQNNGVVDDSQLPKDRFSAERLKGVDSTLKIQPAKLEDSAVYLCASSLVVAATTYEQYFGPGTRLTVT.

V is TRBV5-6 and J is TRBJ2-5, with no clear D. Germline CDR1 reads SGHDT; CDR2 reads YYEEEE. Trimming pared 1 base from V and 5 bases from J, leaving 21 bases between. The CDR3 is 17 amino acids. DNA for the CDR3: TGTGCCAGCAGCTTGAAGATGCCATCCATCATATCGGAGACCCAGTACTTC. Translating gives CASSLKMPSIISETQYF. Looking up the rest from reference TRBV5-6 and TRBJ2-5 gives the full variable domain: DAGVTQSPTHLIKTRGQQVTLRCSPKSGHDTVSWYQQALGQGPQFIFQYYEEEERQRGNFPDRFSGHQFPNYSSELNVNALLLGDSALYLCASSLKMPSIISETQYFGPGTRLLVL.

The rearrangement links TRBV10-1 to TRBJ2-7; TRBD2 aligns across 7 bases. Trimming at V came to 2 bases and at J to 2 bases, leaving 6 bases not matched to a gene. Germline V gives CDR1 WNHNN, CDR2 SYGVQD (reference sequence). There are 15 residues in the CDR3. CDR3 region: CASSEGLVATYEQYF. In DNA form, the CDR3 reads TGCGCCAGCAGTGAGGGACTAGTAGCCACCTACGAGCAGTACTTC.

This chain connects TRBV5-1 to TRBJ2-5; D is possibly TRBD2 (6 bases). The CDR3 runs 13 residues. V lost 3 bases and J lost 2, with 8 bases in between. Germline CDR1 is SGHRS and CDR2 is YFSETQ. In DNA form, the CDR3 reads TGCGCCAGCAGCTGGGGACTGCAAGAGACCCAGTACTTC. Translation: CASSWGLQETQYF.